These T cell receptor beta chains were read from a single sample in a study of CD8+ T cells in alopecia areata. Profiled with immunoSEQ multiplex PCR; TCRdb holds only in-frame clones, not every one. The sample has around 270,000 clones, about three fifths seen once. The specimen was CD4+ T cells sorted from blood, collected at week 24, from a patient treated with tofacitinib. Receptors originate from a human donor with alopecia areata. Both conserved end residues are trimmed from each CDR3. A D gene is named only where the DNA matches it firmly.

TRBV2	.	TRBJ1-2	ASSGTATSGYT
TRBV4-1	TRBD1	TRBJ1-3	ASRKNRGRGNTIY
TRBV5-1	.	TRBJ2-7	ASSLEQVSSYEQY
TRBV7-6	TRBD1	TRBJ1-3	ASSLTQGAGGNTIY
TRBV28	.	TRBJ1-4	ASSLVTGRGKLF
TRBV29-1	TRBD1	TRBJ2-1	SVDGQGNEQF
TRBV25-1	.	TRBJ2-2	ASSEGDTGELF
TRBV4-1	TRBD2	TRBJ2-7	ASSPVKLAGAYEQY
TRBV9	.	TRBJ1-1	ASSVGSLSVAEAF
TRBV28	.	TRBJ1-2	ASSGGRNYGYT
TRBV7-2	TRBD1	TRBJ1-5	ASSLGAGGFNQPQH
TRBV30	.	TRBJ1-2	ASRQQGYGGYT
TRBV5-1	.	TRBJ2-6	ASSLVSGANVLT
TRBV7-9	TRBD2	TRBJ2-7	ASSRGGSNEQY
TRBV4-1	TRBD2	TRBJ2-1	ASRGRGTNEQF
TRBV2	.	TRBJ2-3	ASSEARGPDVFTDTQY
TRBV4-1	.	TRBJ1-5	ASSRSGTNGDQPQH
TRBV5-6	TRBD1	TRBJ2-4	ASSDRGKAYLAKNIQY
TRBV11-2	.	TRBJ2-5	ASSLWRGRQTQY
TRBV2	.	TRBJ2-6	ASSVLGSGANVLT
TRBV20-1	TRBD1	TRBJ2-3	SVPYTGGKR
TRBV5-1	.	TRBJ2-3	ASSPFGGLVNTQY
TRBV5-1	TRBD1	TRBJ2-7	ASSLRDRGSYEQY
TRBV6-5	TRBD1	TRBJ1-2	ASSRTLQGDYGYT